This T cell receptor beta chain stems from a study of cytomegalovirus exposure and HLA in healthy donors (dated by TCRdb to the late 2010s). In terms of the full investigation: In an earlier analysis of roughly 590 of the donors, approximately 300 Gb of sequence data and 90 million to 120 million unique TCR beta sequences from about 179 million T cells were reported. An early release that covered approximately 600 HLA-typed donors contained about 300 gigabases of sequencing data and 65 million to 100 million unique TCR sequences. Of the roughly 430 genotyped donors, about 84% fell in the genetic ancestry cluster associated with self-reported Caucasian donors. The study aimed to test whether signatures of past pathogen exposure could be identified by cataloging public T cell receptors. The T cell repertoires of 550 to 850 subjects were profiled by immunosequencing and related to cytomegalovirus serostatus. Along with the approximately 620-subject first cohort, a separate validation cohort of over a hundred different subjects was used. The study combined high-throughput TCR immunosequencing, statistical association of individual TCRs with disease status, and machine learning to predict cytomegalovirus infection status. In a later analysis, previously published TCR beta repertoires from 600 to 850 donors were re-analyzed and high-resolution HLA genotyping was added so that TCR occurrence patterns could be studied. The later analysis used no new phenotypic data to find candidate immune exposures, relying instead on TCR beta sequences and their occurrence across donors. In an earlier analysis of more than 550 of the donors, high-throughput TCR beta sequencing was used to judge whether each TCR beta V gene segment behaved as functional or pseudogenic. Donor age, sex, ethnicity and CMV serostatus were compiled alongside the repertoire data. A later genetic analysis used genome-wide SNP genotypes for about three fifths of the 666 donors, treating that subset as a discovery cohort. Every discovery cohort repertoire had been produced on one sequencing platform. Both class I and class II loci were covered by HLA typing, at four-digit resolution. The number of donors typed differed by locus, with roughly 620-640 for A, B, C, DRB1 and DQB1, around 560 for DQA1, 606 for DPA1, and 472 for DPB1. Five DR-DQ haplotypes were treated as single units for association and clustering because of strong linkage in the cohort. Among a few hundred genotyped donors of the cohort, an average of approximately 240,000 unique TCR beta nucleotide sequences were sequenced per donor, about a sixth of them non-productive.

On this clone itself: Its recognized antigen is unknown.

Measured from the cysteine to the phenylalanine, the CDR3 is 16 residues long. The only DNA kept is the CDR3, 48 bases in frame from the first base. Unmatched junction bases come to 12, with V trimmed by 3 bases and J by 7 bases. CDR1 and CDR2 (KGHSH, LQKENI) derive from the germline V gene. Library method: the immunoSEQ multiplex PCR assay. A mixture of 60 forward primers for TCR Vbeta segments and 13 reverse primers for TCR Jbeta segments was used in the multiplex PCR. Amplification of the CDR3 region of rearranged TCR beta genes was performed with a multiplex PCR assay on genomic DNA. Amplified TCR beta libraries were sequenced as 87-base-pair reads on the Illumina HiSeq System. In the original analysis: In a later analysis, roughly 80 million unique TCR beta chains were counted across the roughly 700 repertoires, and roughly 10 million of these chains were shared by at least two donors. To remove PCR and sequencing errors, raw reads were error-corrected and collapsed into unique sequences using a nearest-neighbor algorithm that merged closely related sequences. V, D and J gene segments were assigned by aligning CDR3 sequences to IMGT reference sequences. For a sequence to be retained, a match of at least six nucleotides to both a V gene segment and a J gene segment was required. A rearrangement counted as productive if the CDR3 had no stop codons and remained in frame with V and J, and every other rearrangement counted as non-productive. CDR3 was defined by IMGT convention, running from the second conserved V-encoded cysteine to the conserved J-encoded phenylalanine. The earlier analysis of about 560 of the donors excluded any sequence lacking an unambiguous match to a single V gene segment. In an earlier analysis of 450 to 700 of the donors, V segments were called functional above 56.7% productive rearrangements and were called segregating when the between-donor standard deviation exceeded 5%. A statistical classification framework was built for diagnosing cytomegalovirus status from the catalog of TCR beta chain sequences. In a later analysis, V and J genes were assigned by comparing TCR nucleotide sequences against IMGT/GENE-DB human TR gene sequences. Using the TCRdist pipeline, a later analysis assigned CDR3 sequences along with most-parsimonious VDJ recombination scenarios. In a later analysis, every TCR beta chain was defined by the combination of its CDR3 amino acid sequence and its V-gene family, and reads without a unique V-gene family were dropped. In a later analysis, 500 to 650 highly shared, low-generation-probability nucleotide sequences were removed to address suspected cross-contamination and a sequencing artifact. In a later analysis, a clonal expansion index for each public chain was calculated from normalized within-repertoire ranks of inferred template counts. In a later analysis, generation probabilities were computed using a VDJ recombination model fitted to out-of-frame rearrangements, and the results were checked against IGoR. In a later analysis, TCR-TCR, TCR-HLA and TCR-CMV co-occurrence was scored with hypergeometric tests, and a repertoire-size bias correction was applied to TCR pairs. To estimate false discovery rates, a later analysis permuted the HLA or CMV assignments 20 times. A later analysis grouped co-occurring TCRs with DBSCAN, adding TCRdist sequence similarity when clustering within HLA-allele-positive subsets. Repertoires with fewer than 30,000 or more than 120,000 public chains, plus five repertoires with anomalous nucleotide sharing, were excluded from co-occurrence clustering. TCRdb mirrors the immuneACCESS table, restricted to in-frame sequences. Some clones are absent from its copies; in checked studies, under half trace to an unresolved V gene, and the reason for the others is unknown. The V and J calls and the clone size are those of that table, but D and trimming were determined from the DNA. The sample table records some 80,000 clones. Around 1.1% of the sample is taken by the ten largest.

What the research found in general, with its limitations: According to a later analysis, TCR association rates differed among HLA loci, with DRB1 alleles showing the most associated TCRs and HLA-C alleles showing the fewest. It was suggested by the authors that the approach could potentially be generalized to other disease states and immunological phenotypes. A further reported finding was that TCR beta sequences accurately predicted the HLA-A and HLA-B alleles for most subjects in the first cohort. Because some donors lacked HLA typing at each locus, the association tests relied only on the typed subset. Some IMGT-functional V segments, including TRBV6-2 and TRBV6-3, could not be distinguished by the 87-base-pair reads and were therefore excluded. A later analysis reported that several top co-occurrence clusters appeared linked to parvovirus B19, influenza, CMV and Epstein-Barr virus. Compared with the approximately 600-donor mean, donors in an Asian-associated ancestry cluster had fewer N-insertions in productive TCRs, according to a later genetic analysis. A later analysis found that HLA-associated TCR beta chains were more clonally expanded and had lower generation probabilities than equally common non-associated chains. In an earlier analysis of under 600 of the donors, most TCR beta V segments were observed in productive rearrangements about 87% or about 30% of the time, broadly matching IMGT annotations. In a later analysis, some 17,000 TCR beta sequences were associated with specific HLA alleles at a false discovery rate of 0.05. Most CMV-associated TCR beta chains appeared to be HLA-restricted in a later analysis, and the HLA associations seemed to be driven largely by CMV exposure. Only TCR beta chains were sequenced in this cohort, and the absence of alpha or paired-chain data limited detectable features. Cytomegalovirus status was reported to be diagnosed by the classifier with high specificity and sensitivity in both the original and validation cohorts. Because counts were too low, seventeen rarely observed V segments, including chromosome 9 orphons, were left out of the earlier analysis of approximately 500 of the donors. The sequencing pipeline was judged likely to have produced a cluster of highly shared sequence variants as a technical artifact. When HLA alleles, especially DR and DQ, strongly co-occurred, attributing TCR associations to individual alleles was difficult. A few of the identified cytomegalovirus-associated TCR beta chains were confirmed in vitro to be specific for cytomegalovirus antigens. A total of 164 TCR beta chains were listed by the study as associated with cytomegalovirus. Roughly uniform sequencing depth across donors was assumed in presence/absence analyses, although this assumption may not hold. Most TCR sequences were observed very rarely across donors, whereas some public TCRs were present in many individuals. Immune exposure information for the cohort was limited to CMV serostatus. Correlated functional status among segregating V segments might reflect linkage disequilibrium, but an unknown experimental factor could not be ruled out. An association between a missense DCLRE1C variant and V-gene and J-gene trimming of TCR beta chains was found in a later genetic analysis and replicated in an independent cohort.

In total, 666 healthy bone marrow donors made up the cohort. At the time of sampling, all cohort members were nominally healthy, though unrecorded immune exposures were likely present. The donor tested CMV seronegative, placing the donor among the 300 to 400 seronegative members of the cohort. A peripheral blood sample was collected from each donor, and TCR beta sequencing was performed on peripheral blood mononuclear cells. The Qiagen DNeasy Blood Extraction Kit was used to extract genomic DNA from the blood cell samples. This clonotype was sampled from a woman aged 25-40 years in good health and CMV-seronegative. Sequences were obtained from PBMCs. The chain employs TRBV18 and TRBJ2-7, and TRBD1 matches 10 of the central bases. The nucleotides read TGTGCCAGCTCACCGGTGTTTGGACAGGGGGATGGAGAGCAGTACTTC. Its protein is CASSPVFGQGDGEQYF.